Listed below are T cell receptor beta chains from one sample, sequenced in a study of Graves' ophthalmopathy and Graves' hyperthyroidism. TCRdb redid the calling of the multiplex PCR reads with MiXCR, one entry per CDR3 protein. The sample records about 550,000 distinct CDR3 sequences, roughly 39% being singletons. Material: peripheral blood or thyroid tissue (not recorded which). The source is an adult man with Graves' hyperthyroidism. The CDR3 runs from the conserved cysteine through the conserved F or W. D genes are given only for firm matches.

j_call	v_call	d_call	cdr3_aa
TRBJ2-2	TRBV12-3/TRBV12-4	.	CASTLVASTGELFF
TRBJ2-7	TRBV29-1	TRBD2	CSLPREGYEQYF
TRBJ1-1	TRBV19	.	CASSIGGALPRDTEAFF
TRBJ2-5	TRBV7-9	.	CASSIPGLGVAQYF
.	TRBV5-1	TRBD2	CASSLAPSGSPDTQYF
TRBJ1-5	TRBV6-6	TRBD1	CASRMTGRNSNQPQHF
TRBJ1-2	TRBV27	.	CASSEWGINGYTF
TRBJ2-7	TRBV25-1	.	CTSSDPPHEQYF
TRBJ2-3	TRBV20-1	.	CSARDNSGTRVQYF
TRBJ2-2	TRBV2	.	CASSEELFF
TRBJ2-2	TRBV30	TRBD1	CAFDRANTGELFF
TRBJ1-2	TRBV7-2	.	CASSQEWAYGYTF
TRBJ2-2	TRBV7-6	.	CASSRTGSSYNEQFF
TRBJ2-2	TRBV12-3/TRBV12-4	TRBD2	CASQSQTSGATTGELFF
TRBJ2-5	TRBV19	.	CASSHRLYWETQYF
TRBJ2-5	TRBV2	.	CASSEQKETQYF